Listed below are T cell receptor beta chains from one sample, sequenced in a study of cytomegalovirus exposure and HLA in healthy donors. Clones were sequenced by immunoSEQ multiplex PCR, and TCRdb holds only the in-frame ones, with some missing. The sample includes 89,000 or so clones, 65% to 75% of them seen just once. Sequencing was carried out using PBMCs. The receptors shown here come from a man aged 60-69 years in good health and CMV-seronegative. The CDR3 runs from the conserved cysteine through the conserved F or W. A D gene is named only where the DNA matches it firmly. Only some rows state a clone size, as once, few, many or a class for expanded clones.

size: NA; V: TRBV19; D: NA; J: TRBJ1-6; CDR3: CASSPRGAYNSPLHF; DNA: TGTGCCAGTAGTCCCAGGGGCGCCTATAATTCACCCCTCCACTTT
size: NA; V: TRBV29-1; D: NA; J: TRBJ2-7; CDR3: CSVEDRSSNEQYF; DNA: TGCAGCGTTGAAGATCGGTCGTCCAACGAGCAGTACTTC
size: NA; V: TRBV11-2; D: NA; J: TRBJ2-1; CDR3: CASSPLARVRYDEQFF; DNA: TGTGCCAGCAGCCCCCTGGCCAGGGTGAGGTACGATGAGCAGTTCTTC
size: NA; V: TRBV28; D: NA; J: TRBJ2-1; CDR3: CASSGGAGYNEQFF; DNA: TGTGCCAGCAGTGGCGGCGCCGGGTACAATGAGCAGTTCTTC
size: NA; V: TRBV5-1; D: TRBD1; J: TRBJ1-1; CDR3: CASGDRGTEAFF; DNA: TGCGCCAGCGGTGACAGGGGAACTGAAGCTTTCTTT
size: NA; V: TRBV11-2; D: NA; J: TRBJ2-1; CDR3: CASSLGGPDEQFF; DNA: TGTGCCAGCAGCTTAGGGGGGCCGGATGAGCAGTTCTTC
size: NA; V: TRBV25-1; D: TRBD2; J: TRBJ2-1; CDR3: CASSEIGGSYNEQFF; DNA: TGTGCCAGCAGTGAGATCGGGGGGTCCTACAATGAGCAGTTCTTC
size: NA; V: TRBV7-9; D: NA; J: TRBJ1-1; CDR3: CASSLVSGAEAFF; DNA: TGTGCCAGCAGCCTGGTGAGCGGCGCTGAAGCTTTCTTT
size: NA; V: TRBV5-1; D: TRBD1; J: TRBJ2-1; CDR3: CASSLGEGARYSYNEQFF; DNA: TGCGCCAGCAGCTTGGGCGAGGGGGCTCGTTACTCCTACAATGAGCAGTTCTTC
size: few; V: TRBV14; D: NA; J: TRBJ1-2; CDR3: CASSPHQGLYGYTF; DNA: TGTGCCAGCAGCCCTCATCAGGGTCTCTATGGCTACACCTTC
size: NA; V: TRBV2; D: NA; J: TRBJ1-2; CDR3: CATFMAGRNGYTF; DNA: TGTGCCACATTCATGGCAGGGCGGAATGGCTACACCTTC
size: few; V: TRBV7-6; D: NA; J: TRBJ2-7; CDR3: CASSLAPSLHSLYEQYF; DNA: TGTGCCAGCAGCTTAGCACCTTCGCTTCACTCCCTCTACGAGCAGTACTTC
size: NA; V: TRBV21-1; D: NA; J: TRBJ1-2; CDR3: CASSKDSSRGYTF; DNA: TGTGCCAGCAGCAAAGACAGTTCTCGGGGCTACACCTTC
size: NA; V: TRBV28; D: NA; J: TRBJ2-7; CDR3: CASSSGRSYEQYF; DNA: TGTGCCAGCAGTTCAGGGAGGAGCTACGAGCAGTACTTC
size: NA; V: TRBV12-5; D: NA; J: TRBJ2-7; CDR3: CASGLGTPPYEQYF; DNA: TGTGCTAGTGGTTTGGGCACTCCCCCCTACGAGCAGTACTTC
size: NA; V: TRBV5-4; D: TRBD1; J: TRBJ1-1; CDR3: CASSSTGGAWNTEAFF; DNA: TGTGCCAGCAGCTCTACAGGGGGCGCCTGGAACACTGAAGCTTTCTTT
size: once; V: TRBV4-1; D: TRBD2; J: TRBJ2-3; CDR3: CASSQNGGGTSTDTQYF; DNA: TGCGCCAGCAGCCAAAACGGCGGGGGGACTAGCACAGATACGCAGTATTTT
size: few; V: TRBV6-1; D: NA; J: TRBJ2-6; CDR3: CATGLGANVLTF; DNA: TGTGCCACCGGTTTGGGGGCCAACGTCCTGACTTTC
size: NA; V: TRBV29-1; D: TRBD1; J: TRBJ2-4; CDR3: CSVATGGSNIQYF; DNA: TGCAGCGTTGCCACAGGGGGTTCAAACATTCAGTACTTC
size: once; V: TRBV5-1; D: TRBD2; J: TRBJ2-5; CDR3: CASSLARTSGDKETQYF; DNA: TGCGCCAGCAGCTTGGCCCGGACTAGCGGGGACAAGGAGACCCAGTACTTC
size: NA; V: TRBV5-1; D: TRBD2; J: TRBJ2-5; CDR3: CASTGTSGDLQETQYF; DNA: TGCGCCAGCACTGGGACTAGCGGGGACCTTCAAGAGACCCAGTACTTC
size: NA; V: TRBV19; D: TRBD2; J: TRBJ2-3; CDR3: CASSISSGGGSTDTQYF; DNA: TGTGCCAGTAGTATATCTAGCGGGGGGGGTAGCACAGATACGCAGTATTTT
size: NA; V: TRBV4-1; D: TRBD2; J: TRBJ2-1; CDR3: CASSQVAGTEGGGAAYNEQFF; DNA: TGCGCCAGCAGCCAAGTTGCGGGGACCGAGGGCGGGGGGGCCGCCTACAATGAGCAGTTCTTC
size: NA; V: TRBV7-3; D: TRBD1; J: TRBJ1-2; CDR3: CASSHGGQGAKGYTF; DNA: TGTGCCAGCAGCCACGGAGGACAGGGCGCGAAGGGCTACACCTTC
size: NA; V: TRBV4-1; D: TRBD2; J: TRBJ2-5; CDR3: CASSPGTSGLPFQETQYF; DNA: TGCGCCAGCAGCCCCGGGACTAGCGGGCTACCCTTCCAAGAGACCCAGTACTTC
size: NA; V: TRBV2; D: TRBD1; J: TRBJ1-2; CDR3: CASSARSPGQVVGGYTF; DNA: TGTGCCAGCAGCGCCCGTTCCCCGGGACAGGTTGTAGGTGGCTACACCTTC
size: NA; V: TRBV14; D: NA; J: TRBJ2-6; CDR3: CASSQEARSSSGANVLTF; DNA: TGTGCCAGCAGCCAAGAGGCACGCTCCAGCTCTGGGGCCAACGTCCTGACTTTC
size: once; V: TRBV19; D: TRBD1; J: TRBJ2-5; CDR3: CASSTTGTGVKTQYF; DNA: TGTGCCAGTAGTACAACCGGGACAGGGGTGAAGACCCAGTACTTC
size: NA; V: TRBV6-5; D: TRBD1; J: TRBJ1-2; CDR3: CASSATGLDGYTF; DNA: TGTGCCAGCAGTGCGACAGGGCTCGATGGCTACACCTTC
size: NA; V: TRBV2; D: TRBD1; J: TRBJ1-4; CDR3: CARGGTGREKLFF; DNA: TGTGCCCGAGGGGGGACAGGGCGAGAAAAACTGTTTTTT
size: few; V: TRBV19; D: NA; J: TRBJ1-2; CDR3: CASSRRTDLYGYTF; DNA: TGTGCCAGTAGCCGAAGGACAGACCTCTATGGCTACACCTTC
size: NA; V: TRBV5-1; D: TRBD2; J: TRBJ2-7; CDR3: CASSLGVSGGVNYEQYF; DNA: TGCGCCAGCAGCTTGGGGGTTAGCGGGGGGGTTAACTACGAGCAGTACTTC
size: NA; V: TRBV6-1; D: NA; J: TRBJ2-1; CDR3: CASSEVRTSYNEQFF; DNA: TGTGCCAGCAGTGAAGTTCGGACTTCATACAATGAGCAGTTCTTC
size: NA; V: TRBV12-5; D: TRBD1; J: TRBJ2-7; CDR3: CASGLADRGGSYEQYF; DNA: TGTGCTAGTGGTTTGGCCGACAGGGGGGGTTCCTACGAGCAGTACTTC
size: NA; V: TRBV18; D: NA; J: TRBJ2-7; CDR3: CASSPGLSYEQYF; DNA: TGTGCCAGCTCACCGGGCCTCTCCTACGAGCAGTACTTC